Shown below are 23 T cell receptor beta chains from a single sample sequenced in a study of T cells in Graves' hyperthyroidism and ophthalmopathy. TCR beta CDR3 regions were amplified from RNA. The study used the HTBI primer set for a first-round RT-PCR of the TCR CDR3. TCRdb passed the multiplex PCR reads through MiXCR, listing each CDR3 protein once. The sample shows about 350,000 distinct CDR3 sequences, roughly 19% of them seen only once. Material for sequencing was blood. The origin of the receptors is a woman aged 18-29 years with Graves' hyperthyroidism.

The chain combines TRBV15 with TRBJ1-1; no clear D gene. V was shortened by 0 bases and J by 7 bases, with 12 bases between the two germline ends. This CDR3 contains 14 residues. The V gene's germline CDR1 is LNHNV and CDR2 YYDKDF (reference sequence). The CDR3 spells CATSRDGKADEAFF. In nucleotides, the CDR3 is TGTGCCACCAGCAGAGATGGAAAGGCCGATGAAGCTTTCTTT.

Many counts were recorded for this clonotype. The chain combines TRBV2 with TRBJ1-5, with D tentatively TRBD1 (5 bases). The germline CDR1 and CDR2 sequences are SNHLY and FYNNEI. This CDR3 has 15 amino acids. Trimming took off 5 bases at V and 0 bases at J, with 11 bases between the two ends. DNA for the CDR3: TGTGCCAGCAGTCCGGACATCCGTAGCAATCAGCCCCAGCATTTT. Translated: CASSPDIRSNQPQHF.

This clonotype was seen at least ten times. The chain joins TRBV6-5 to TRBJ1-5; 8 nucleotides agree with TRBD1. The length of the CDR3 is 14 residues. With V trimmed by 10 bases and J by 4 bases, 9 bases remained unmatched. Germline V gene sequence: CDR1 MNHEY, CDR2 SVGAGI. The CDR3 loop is CATRQGTVNQPQHF. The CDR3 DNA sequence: TGTGCCACCCGACAGGGGACCGTAAATCAGCCCCAGCATTTT.

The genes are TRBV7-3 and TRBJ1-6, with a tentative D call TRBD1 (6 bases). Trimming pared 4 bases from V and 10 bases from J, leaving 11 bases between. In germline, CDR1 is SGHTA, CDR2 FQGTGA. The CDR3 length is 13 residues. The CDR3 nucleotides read TGTGCCAGCAGCTCCACCAGGGGATCACCCCTCCACTTT. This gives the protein CASSSTRGSPLHF.

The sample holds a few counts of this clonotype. CDR3 residues: CSVGWNQETQYF. The CDR3 nucleotides read TGCAGCGTTGGATGGAATCAAGAGACCCAGTACTTC. This chain joins TRBV29-1 and TRBJ2-5; no clear D. This CDR3 is built from 12 residues. CDR1 is SQVTM and CDR2 is ANQGSEA in the germline V gene. The germline V and J ends were trimmed by 4 bases and 2 bases, with 8 bases remaining between them.

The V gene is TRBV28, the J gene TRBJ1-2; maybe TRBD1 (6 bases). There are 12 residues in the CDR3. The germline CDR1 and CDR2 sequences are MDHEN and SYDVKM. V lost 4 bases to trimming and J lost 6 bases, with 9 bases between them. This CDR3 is CASSYHRDGYTF. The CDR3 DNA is TGTGCCAGCAGTTATCACAGGGATGGCTACACCTTC.

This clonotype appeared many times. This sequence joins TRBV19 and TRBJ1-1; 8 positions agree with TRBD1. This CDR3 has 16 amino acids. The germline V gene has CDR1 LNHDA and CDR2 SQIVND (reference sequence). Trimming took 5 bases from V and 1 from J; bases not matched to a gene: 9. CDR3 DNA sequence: TGTGCCAGTAGTCCAAGGGCCGGGACAGGGAACACTGAAGCTTTCTTT. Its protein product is CASSPRAGTGNTEAFF.

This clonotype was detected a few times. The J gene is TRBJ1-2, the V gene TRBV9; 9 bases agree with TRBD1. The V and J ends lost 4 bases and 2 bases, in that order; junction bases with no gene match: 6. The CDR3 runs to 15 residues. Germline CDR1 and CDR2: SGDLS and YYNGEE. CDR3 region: CASSPPDRGNYGYTF. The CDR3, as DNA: TGTGCCAGCAGCCCCCCGGACAGGGGAAACTATGGCTACACCTTC.

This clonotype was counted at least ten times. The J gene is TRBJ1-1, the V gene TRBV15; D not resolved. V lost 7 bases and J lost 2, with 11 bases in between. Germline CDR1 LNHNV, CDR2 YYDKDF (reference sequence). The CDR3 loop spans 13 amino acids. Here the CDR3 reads CATNPDLNTEAFF. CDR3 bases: TGTGCCACCAATCCTGATCTCAACACTGAAGCTTTCTTT.

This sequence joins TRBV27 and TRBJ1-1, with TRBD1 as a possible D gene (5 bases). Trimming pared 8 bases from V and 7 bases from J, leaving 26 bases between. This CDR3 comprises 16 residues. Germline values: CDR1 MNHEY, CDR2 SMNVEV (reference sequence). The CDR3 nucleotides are TGTGCCAGCGGCCTTACTTTCCCGGGACTTCGGAATGAAGCTTTCTTT. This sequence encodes CASGLTFPGLRNEAFF.

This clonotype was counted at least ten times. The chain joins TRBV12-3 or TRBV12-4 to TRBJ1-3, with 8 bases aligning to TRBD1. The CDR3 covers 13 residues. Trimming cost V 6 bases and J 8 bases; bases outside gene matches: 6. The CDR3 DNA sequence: TGTGCCAGCAGCAATGGACAGGGCCACACCATATATTTT. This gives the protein CASSNGQGHTIYF.

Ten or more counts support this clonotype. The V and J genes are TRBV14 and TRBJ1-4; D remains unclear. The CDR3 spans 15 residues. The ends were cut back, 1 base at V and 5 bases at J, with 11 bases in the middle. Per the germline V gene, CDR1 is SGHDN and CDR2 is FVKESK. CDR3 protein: CASSQGPGKNEKLFF. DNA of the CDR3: TGTGCCAGCAGCCAAGGGCCGGGGAAGAATGAAAAACTGTTTTTT.

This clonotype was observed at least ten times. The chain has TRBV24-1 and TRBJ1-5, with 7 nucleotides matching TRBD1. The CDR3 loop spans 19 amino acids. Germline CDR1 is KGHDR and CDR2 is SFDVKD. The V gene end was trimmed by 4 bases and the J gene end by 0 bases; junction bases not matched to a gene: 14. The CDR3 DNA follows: TGTGCCACCAGTGAAACCCCCCGGGACAGCTTGTATAGCAATCAGCCCCAGCATTTT. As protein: CATSETPRDSLYSNQPQHF.

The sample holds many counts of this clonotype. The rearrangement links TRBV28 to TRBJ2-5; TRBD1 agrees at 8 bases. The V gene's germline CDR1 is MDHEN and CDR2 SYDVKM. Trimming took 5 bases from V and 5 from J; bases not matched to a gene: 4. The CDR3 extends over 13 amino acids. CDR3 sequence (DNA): TGTGCCAGCAGTCCGGACAGGGAGGAGACCCAGTACTTC. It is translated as CASSPDREETQYF.

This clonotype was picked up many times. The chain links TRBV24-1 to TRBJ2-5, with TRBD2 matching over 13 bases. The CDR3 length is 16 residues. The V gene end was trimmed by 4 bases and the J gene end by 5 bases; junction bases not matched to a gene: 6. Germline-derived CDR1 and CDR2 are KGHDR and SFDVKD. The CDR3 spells CATSDGTSGVPETQYF. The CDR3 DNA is TGTGCCACCAGTGACGGGACTAGCGGGGTTCCGGAGACCCAGTACTTC.

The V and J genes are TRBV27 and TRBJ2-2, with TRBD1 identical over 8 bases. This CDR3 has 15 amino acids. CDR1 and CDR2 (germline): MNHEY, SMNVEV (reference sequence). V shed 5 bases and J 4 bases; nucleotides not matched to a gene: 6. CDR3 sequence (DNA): TGTGCCAGCAGTCGTGGACAGGGTGCCACCGGGGAGCTGTTTTTT. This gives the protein CASSRGQGATGELFF.

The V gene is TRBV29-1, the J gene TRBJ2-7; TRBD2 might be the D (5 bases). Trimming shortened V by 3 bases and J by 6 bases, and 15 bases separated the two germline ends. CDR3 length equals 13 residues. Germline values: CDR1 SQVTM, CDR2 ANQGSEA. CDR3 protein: CSVEMTGSGEQYF. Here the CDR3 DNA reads TGCAGCGTTGAGATGACGGGGTCTGGCGAGCAGTACTTC.

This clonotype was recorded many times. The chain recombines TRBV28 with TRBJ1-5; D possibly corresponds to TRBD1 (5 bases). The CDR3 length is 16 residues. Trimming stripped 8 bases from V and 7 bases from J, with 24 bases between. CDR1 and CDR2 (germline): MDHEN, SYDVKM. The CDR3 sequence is CASSSGVWGSGQPQHF. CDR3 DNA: TGTGCCAGCTCGTCGGGGGTTTGGGGGTCCGGGCAGCCCCAGCATTTT. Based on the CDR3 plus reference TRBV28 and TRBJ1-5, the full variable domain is DVKVTQSSRYLVKRTGEKVFLECVQDMDHENMFWYRQDPGLGLRLIYFSYDVKMKEKGDIPEGYSVSREKKERFSLILESASTNQTSMYLCASSSGVWGSGQPQHFGDGTRLSIL.

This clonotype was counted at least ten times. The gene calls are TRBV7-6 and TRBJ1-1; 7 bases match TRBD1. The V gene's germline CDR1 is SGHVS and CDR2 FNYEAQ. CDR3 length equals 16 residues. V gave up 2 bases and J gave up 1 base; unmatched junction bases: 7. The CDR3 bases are TGTGCCAGCAGCTTACGACGGACAGGTTGGAACACTGAAGCTTTCTTT. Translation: CASSLRRTGWNTEAFF.

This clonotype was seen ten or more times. The CDR3 reads CSARDRDRRNYGYTF. The CDR3 coding sequence is TGCAGTGCTAGAGATCGGGACAGGAGGAACTATGGCTACACCTTC. The chain uses TRBV20-1 and TRBJ1-2; the match to TRBD1 covers 8 bases. CDR1 and CDR2 from the germline V gene are DFQATT and SNEGSKA (reference sequence). This CDR3 spans 15 amino acids. V lost 0 bases to trimming and J lost 2 bases; unmatched junction nucleotides: 5.

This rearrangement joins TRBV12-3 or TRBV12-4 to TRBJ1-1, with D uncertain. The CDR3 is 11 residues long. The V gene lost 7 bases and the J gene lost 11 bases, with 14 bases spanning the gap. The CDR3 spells CASISTQDAFF. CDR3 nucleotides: TGTGCCAGCATATCCACGCAGGATGCTTTCTTT.

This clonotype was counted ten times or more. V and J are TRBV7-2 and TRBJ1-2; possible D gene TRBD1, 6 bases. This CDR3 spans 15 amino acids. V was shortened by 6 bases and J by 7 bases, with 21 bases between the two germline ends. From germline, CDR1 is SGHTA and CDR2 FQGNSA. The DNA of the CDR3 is TGTGCCAGCAGAATAATGGCCCACAGGGAGGTTGGCTACACCTTC. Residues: CASRIMAHREVGYTF. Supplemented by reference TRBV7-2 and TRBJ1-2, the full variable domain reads GAGVSQSPSNKVTEKGKDVELRCDPISGHTALYWYRQSLGQGLEFLIYFQGNSAPDKSGLPSDRFSAERTGGSVSTLTIQRTQQEDSAVYLCASRIMAHREVGYTFGSGTRLTVV.

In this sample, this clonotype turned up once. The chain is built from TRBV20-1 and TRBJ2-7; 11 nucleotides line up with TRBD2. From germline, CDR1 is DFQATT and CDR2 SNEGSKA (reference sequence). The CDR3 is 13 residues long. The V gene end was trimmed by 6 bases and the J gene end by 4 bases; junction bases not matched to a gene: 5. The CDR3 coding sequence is TGCAGTGCCGGGACTAGCGGATATTACGAGCAGTACTTC. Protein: CSAGTSGYYEQYF.